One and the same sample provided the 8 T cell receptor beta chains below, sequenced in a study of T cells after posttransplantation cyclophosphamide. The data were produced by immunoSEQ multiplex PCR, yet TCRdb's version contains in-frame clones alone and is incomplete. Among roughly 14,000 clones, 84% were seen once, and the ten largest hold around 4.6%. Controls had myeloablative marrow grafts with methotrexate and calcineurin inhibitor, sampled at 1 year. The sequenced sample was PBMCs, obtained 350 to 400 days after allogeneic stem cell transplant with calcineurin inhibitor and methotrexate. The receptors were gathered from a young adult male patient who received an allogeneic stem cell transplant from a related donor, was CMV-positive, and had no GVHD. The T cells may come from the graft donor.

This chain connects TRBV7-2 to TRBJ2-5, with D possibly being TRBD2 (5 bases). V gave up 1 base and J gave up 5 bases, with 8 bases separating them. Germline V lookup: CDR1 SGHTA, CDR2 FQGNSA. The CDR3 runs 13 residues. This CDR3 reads CASSLGTWETQYF. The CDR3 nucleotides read TGTGCCAGCAGCTTAGGGACTTGGGAGACCCAGTACTTC.

The CDR3, as DNA: TGTGCCAGGAGGGAGGTCCACTTT. This codes for CARREVHF. The chain recombines TRBV7-3 with TRBJ1-6; D is undetermined. Per the germline V gene, CDR1 is SGHTA and CDR2 is FQGTGA. CDR3 size: 8 residues. V was clipped by 9 bases and J by 17 bases, with 8 bases between them. Full variable domain (rest looked up from reference TRBV7-3 and TRBJ1-6): GAGVSQTPSNKVTEKGKYVELRCDPISGHTALYWYRQSLGQGPEFLIYFQGTGAADDSGLPNDRFFAVRPEGSVSTLKIQRTERGDSAVYLCARREVHFGNGTRLTVT.

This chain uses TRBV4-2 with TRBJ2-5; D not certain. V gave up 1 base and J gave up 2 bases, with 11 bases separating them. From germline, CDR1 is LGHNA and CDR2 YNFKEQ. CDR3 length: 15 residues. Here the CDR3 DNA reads TGTGCCAGCAGCCAAGGGCCCACCTCTCAAGAGACCCAGTACTTC. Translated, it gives CASSQGPTSQETQYF.

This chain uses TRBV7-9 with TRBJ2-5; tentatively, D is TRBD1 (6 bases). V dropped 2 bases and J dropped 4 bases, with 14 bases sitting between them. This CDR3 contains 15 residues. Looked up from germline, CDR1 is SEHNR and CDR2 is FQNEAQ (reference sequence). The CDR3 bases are TGTGCCAGCAGCTTAAACAGGGCTGAGAGAGAGACCCAGTACTTC. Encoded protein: CASSLNRAERETQYF.

CDR3 in DNA: TGTGCCAGCACCCTAGCTGGTACAGGGGGTGCGGCCCAGCATTTT. This codes for CASTLAGTGGAAQHF. The rearrangement joins TRBV6-6 to TRBJ1-5; 8 nucleotides line up with TRBD1. Germline lookup yields CDR1 MNHNY and CDR2 SVGAGI (reference sequence). The CDR3 runs 15 residues. Trimming at V came to 7 bases and at J to 11 bases, leaving 16 bases not matched to a gene.

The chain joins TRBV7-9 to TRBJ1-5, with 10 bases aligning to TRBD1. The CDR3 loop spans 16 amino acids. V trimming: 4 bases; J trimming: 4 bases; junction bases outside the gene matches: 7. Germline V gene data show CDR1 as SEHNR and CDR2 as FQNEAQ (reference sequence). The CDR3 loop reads CASSSQGQGLNQPQHF. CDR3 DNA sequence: TGTGCCAGCAGCTCCCAGGGACAGGGGTTAAATCAGCCCCAGCATTTT.

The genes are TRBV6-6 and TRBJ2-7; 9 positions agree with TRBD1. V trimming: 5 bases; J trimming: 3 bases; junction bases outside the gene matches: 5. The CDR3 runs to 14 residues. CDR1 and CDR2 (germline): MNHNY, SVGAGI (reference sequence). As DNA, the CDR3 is TGTGCCAGCAGTCCACGGGGACAGGGCTACGAGCAGTACTTC. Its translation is CASSPRGQGYEQYF.

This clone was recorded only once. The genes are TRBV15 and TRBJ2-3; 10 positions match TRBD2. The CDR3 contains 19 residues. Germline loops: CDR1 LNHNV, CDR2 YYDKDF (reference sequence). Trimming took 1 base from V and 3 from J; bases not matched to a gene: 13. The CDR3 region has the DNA TGTGCCACCAGCAGAGGGTTAATGGTCAGCGGGAGGGCTACAGATACGCAGTATTTT. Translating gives CATSRGLMVSGRATDTQYF.